This T cell receptor (beta chain) was observed in a study of regulatory T cells in long-lasting Graves disease. Study findings and constraints: Patients with persistent disease showed a bias toward TRBV28, TRBJ1-2 and TRBJ2-5.

Indicated time point: persistent/refractory GD, antithyroid drugs over 5 years with positive TRAb. PBMCs provided the RNA from which the TCR library was made. This clonotype appeared a few times. Antigen: not known. V was pared by 4 bases and J by 4 bases, with 13 bases between. This CDR3 comprises 14 residues. Germline CDR1 reads SEHNR; CDR2 reads FQNEAQ (reference sequence). Investigators prepared the TCR beta libraries by applying iRepertoire HTBI primers and Arm-PCR of CDR3 regions. Via MiXCR, TCRdb re-called the multiplex PCR reads, giving one row per CDR3 protein. Found here are 500,000 to 700,000 distinct CDR3 sequences, approximately 31% of them singletons; the top ten hold around 40%.

The chain joins TRBV7-9 to TRBJ1-2, with TRBD1 as a possible D gene (6 bases). The origin of this receptor is a female donor with Graves disease. Specimen: peripheral blood mononuclear cells (PBMCs), collected when the disease was refractory, from a patient treated with antithyroid drugs. The CDR3 is CASSSSGAVYGYTF. The DNA for the CDR3 is TGTGCCAGCAGCTCCTCAGGGGCCGTCTATGGCTACACCTTC.